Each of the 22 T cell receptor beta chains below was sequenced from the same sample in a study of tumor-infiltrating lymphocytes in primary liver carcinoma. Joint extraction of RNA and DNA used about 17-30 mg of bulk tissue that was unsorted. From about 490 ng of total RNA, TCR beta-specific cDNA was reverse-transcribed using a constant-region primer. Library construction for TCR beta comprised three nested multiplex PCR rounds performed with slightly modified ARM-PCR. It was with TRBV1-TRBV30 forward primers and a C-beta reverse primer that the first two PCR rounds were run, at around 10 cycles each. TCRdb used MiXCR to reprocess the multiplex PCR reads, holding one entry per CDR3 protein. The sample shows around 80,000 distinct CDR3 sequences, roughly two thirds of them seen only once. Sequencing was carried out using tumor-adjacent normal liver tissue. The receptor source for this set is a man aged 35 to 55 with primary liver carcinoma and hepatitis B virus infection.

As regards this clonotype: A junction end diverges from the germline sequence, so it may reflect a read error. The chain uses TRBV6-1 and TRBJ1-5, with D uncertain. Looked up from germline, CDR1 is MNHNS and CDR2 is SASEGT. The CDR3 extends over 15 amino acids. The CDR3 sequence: CASNEISYSNRPQHF. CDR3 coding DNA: TGTGCCAGCAATGAAATCTCCTATAGTAATCGGCCCCAGCATTTT.

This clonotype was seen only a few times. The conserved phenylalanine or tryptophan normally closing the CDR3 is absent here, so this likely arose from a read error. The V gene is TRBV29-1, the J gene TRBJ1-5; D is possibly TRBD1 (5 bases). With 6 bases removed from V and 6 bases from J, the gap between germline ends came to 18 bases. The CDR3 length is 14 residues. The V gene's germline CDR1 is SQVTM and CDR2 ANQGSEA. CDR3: CSVVTGEGSQPQHS. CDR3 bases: TGCAGCGTGGTAACCGGAGAGGGGAGTCAGCCCCAGCATTCC.

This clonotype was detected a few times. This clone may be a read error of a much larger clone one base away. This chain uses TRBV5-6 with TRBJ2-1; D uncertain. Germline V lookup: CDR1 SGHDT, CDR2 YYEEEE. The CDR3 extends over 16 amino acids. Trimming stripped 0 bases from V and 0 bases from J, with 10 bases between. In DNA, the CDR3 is TGTGCCAGCAGCTTGGCGGGTGAATGCTCCTACAATGAGCAGTTCTTC. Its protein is CASSLAGECSYNEQFF.

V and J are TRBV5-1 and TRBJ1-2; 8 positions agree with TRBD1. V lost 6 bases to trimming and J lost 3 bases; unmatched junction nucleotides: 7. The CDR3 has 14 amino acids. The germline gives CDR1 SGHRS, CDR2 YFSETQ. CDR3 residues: CASTIQGDDYGYTF. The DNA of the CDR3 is TGCGCCAGCACCATACAGGGGGATGACTATGGCTACACCTTC.

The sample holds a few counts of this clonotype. CDR3 DNA sequence: TGCGCCAGCAGCTTCAGCGGAGCTTACAATGAGCAGTTCTTC. Residues: CASSFSGAYNEQFF. This rearrangement joins TRBV5-1 to TRBJ2-1, with a weak D call TRBD2 (5 bases). The CDR3 spans 14 residues. CDR1 is SGHRS, CDR2 YFSETQ, per germline. V shed 2 bases and J shed 4 bases, with 10 bases lying between them.

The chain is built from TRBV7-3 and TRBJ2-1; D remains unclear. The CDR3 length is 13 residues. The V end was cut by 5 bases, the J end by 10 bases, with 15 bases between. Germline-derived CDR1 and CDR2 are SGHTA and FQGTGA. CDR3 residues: CASSPTYTGEQFF. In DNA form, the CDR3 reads TGTGCCAGCAGCCCAACTTATACTGGGGAGCAGTTCTTC.

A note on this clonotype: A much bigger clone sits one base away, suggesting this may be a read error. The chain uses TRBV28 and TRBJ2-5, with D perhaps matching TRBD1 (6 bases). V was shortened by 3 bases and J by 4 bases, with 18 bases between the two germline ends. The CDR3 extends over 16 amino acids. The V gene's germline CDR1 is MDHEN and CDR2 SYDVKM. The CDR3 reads CASSFPLQGMRETQYF. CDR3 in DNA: TGTGCCAGCAGTTTTCCCCTCCAGGGGATGAGAGAGACCCAGTACTTC.

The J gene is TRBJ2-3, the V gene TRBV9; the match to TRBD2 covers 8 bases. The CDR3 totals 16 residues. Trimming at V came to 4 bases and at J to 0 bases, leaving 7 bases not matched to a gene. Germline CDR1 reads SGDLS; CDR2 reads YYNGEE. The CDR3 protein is CASSILAGGSTDTQYF. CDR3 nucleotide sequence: TGTGCCAGCAGCATCCTAGCGGGTGGAAGCACAGATACGCAGTATTTT.

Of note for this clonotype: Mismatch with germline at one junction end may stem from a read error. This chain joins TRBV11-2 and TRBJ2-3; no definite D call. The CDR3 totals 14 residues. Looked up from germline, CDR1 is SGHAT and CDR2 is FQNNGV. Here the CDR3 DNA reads TGTGCCAGCAGCCTCCCGGGCCGGGCAGATATGCAGTATTTT. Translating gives CASSLPGRADMQYF.

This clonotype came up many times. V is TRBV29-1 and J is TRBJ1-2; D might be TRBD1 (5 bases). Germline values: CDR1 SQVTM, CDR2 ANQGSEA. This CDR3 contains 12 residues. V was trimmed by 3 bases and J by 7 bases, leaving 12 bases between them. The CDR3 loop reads CSVDSGPFGYTF. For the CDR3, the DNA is TGCAGCGTTGATTCAGGGCCGTTTGGCTACACCTTC.

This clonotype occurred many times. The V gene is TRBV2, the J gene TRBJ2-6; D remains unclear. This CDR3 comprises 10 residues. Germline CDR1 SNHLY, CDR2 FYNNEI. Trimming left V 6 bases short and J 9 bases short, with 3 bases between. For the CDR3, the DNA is TGTGCCAGCAGGGGCAACGTCCTGACTTTC. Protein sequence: CASRGNVLTF.

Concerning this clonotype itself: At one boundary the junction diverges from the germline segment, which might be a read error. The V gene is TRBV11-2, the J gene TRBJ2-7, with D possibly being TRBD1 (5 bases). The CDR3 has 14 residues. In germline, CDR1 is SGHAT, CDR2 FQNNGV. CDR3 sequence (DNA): TGTGCCAGCAGCCTTGGTGGTAGGGGCTACGAGCGGTACTTC. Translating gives CASSLGGRGYERYF.

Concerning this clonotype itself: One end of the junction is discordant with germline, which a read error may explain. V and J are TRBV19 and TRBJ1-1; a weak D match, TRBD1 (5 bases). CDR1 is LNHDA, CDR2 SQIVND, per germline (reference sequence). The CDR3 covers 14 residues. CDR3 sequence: CVSSIWGLNTEAFF. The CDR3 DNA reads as TGTGTCAGTAGTATCTGGGGGTTGAACACTGAAGCTTTCTTT.

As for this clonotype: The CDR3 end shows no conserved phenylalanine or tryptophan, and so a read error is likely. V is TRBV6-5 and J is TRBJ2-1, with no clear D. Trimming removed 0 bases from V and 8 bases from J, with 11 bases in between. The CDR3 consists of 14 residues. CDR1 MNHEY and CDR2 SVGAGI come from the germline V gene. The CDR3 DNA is TGTGCCAGCAGTTACTCGCGCGGAGAACATGAGCAGTTCATC. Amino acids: CASSYSRGEHEQFI.

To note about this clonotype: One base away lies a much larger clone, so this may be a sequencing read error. The CDR3 DNA is TGTGCCAACAGCTTAGATCCCTACGAGCAGTACTTC. Amino acids: CANSLDPYEQYF. The chain is built from TRBV7-9 and TRBJ2-7; the D is unclear. Germline V gene data show CDR1 as SEHNR and CDR2 as FQNEAQ (reference sequence). This CDR3 has 12 residues.

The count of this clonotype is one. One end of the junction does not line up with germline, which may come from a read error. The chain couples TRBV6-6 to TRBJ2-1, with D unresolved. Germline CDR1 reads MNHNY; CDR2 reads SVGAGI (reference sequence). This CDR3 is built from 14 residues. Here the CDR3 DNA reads TGTACCAGCAGTTATACCGGGTCAGACAAAGAGCTGTTCTTC. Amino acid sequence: CTSSYTGSDKELFF.

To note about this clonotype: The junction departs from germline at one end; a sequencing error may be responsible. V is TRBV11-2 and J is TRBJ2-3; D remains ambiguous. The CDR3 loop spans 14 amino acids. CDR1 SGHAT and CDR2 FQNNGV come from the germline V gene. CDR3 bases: TGTGCCGGCAGCTTACATGCTAGTACAGATACGCAGTATTTT. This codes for CAGSLHASTDTQYF.

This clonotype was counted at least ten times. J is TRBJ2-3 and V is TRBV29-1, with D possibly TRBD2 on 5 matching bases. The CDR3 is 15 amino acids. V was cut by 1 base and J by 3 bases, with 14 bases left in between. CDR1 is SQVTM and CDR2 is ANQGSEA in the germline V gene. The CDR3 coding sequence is TGCAGCGTTGAAGTTCGGCAGCGAGGGACAGATACGCAGTATTTT. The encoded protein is CSVEVRQRGTDTQYF.

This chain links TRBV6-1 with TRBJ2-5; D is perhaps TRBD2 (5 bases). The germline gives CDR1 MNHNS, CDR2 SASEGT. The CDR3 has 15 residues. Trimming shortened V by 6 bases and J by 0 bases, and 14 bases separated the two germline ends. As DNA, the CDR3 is TGTGCCAGCAGGCCAGAATCGGACTACCAAGAGACCCAGTACTTC. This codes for CASRPESDYQETQYF.

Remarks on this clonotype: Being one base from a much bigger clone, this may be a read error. Written as DNA, the CDR3 is TGCAGCGTTGGCTGGGCGGGGCAGCCCCAGCATTTT. It is translated as CSVGWAGQPQHF. The chain is built from TRBV29-1 and TRBJ1-5; no definite D call. Germline V lookup: CDR1 SQVTM, CDR2 ANQGSEA. Deletions cut 4 bases from V and 7 bases from J, with 11 bases between. The CDR3 runs to 12 residues.

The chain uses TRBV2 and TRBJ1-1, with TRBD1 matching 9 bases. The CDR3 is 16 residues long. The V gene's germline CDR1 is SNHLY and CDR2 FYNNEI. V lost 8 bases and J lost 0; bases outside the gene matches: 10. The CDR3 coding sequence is TGTGCCAGCGTGGACAGGGGATCTCTAATGAACACTGAAGCTTTCTTT. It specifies CASVDRGSLMNTEAFF.

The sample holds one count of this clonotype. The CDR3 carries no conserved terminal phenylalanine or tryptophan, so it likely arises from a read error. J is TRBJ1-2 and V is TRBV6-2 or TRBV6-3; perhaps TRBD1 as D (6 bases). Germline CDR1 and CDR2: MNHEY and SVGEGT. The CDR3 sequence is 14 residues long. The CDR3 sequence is CAGSPRTGLYGYTL. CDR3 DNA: TGTGCCGGCAGTCCGAGAACAGGGTTGTATGGCTACACCTTA.